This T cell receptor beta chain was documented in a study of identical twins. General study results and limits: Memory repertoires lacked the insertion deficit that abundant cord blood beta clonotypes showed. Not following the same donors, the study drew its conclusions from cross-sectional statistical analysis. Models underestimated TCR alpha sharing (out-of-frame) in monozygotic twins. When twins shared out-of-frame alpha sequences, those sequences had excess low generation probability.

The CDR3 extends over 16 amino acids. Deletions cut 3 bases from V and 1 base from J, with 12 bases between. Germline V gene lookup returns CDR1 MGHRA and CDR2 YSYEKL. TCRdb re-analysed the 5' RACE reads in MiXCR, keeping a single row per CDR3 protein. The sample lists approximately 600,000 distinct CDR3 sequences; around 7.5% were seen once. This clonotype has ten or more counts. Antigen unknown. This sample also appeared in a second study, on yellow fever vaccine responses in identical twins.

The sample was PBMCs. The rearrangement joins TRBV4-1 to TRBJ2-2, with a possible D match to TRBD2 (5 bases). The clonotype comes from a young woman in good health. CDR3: CASSHSSGMNTGELFF. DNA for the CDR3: TGCGCCAGCAGCCATTCAAGCGGTATGAACACCGGGGAGCTGTTTTTT.